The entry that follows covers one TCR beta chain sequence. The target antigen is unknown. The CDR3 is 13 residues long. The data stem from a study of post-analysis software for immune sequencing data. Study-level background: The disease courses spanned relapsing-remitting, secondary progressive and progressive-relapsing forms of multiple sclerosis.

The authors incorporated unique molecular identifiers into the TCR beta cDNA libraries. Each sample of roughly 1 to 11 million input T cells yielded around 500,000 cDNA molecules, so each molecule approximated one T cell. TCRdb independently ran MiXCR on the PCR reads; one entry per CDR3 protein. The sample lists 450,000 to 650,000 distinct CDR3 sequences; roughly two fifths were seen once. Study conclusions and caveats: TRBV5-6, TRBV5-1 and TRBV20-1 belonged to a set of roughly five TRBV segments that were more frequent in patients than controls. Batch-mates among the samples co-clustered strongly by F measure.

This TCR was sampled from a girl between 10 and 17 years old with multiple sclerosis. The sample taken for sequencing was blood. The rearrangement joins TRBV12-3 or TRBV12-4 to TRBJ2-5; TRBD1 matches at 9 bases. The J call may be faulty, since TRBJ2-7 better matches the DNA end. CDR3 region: CASRGTGRAEQYF. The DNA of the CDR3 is TGTGCCAGCAGGGGGACAGGGAGGGCCGAGCAGTACTTC.